This TCR beta chain was identified in a study of blood T cell repertoires in COVID-19. This clone was detected a few times. Clones were read by immunoSEQ multiplex PCR, and TCRdb kept only the in-frame ones, dropping some. This table has about 120,000 clones, around three quarters appearing once. There are 12 residues in the CDR3. The V end lost 1 base, the J end lost 6 bases, and 6 bases lay between the germline ends. Germline V lookup: CDR1 SNHLY, CDR2 FYNNEI. Sequencing was performed on peripheral blood. The chain uses TRBV2 and TRBJ1-1, with D unclear. The receptor's source is a man in his forties or fifties with active or convalescent COVID-19. Here the CDR3 DNA reads TGTGCCAGCAGTGAAGGACTCCCTGAAGCTTTCTTT. This translates into CASSEGLPEAFF.